This TCR beta chain was found in a study of metastatic and nonmetastatic thyroid tumors. Looking at the study overall: Blood and tumor or nodule tissue repertoires from malignant and benign thyroid patients were compared.

In the original analysis: The study built a papillary thyroid cancer distant-metastasis classifier from CDR3 differences across clinicopathological groups. TCRdb reassembled clones from the PCR reads with MiXCR. The V and J calls come from TCRdb's annotation, not from the publication. The table has 25,000 to 30,000 clones, 16% seen once; the top ten hold 3.5% to 4.5%. There were no patients who had received any treatment before thyroid surgery. The CDR3 totals 15 residues. The V gene lost 1 base and the J gene lost 3 bases, with 11 bases spanning the gap. Per the germline V gene, CDR1 is SGHKS and CDR2 is YYEKEE (reference sequence). Findings of the study overall: Benign nodules reportedly had significantly lower TCR beta diversity than malignant thyroid tumors in blood and tumor.

Regarding this clone: Its antigen is still unknown.

The sequence was collected from a female donor with papillary thyroid cancer or a benign thyroid nodule (not recorded which). Some clones in this sample may be carry-over from other donors' samples. Sequenced input: blood. The chain joins TRBV5-5 to TRBJ2-1; no clear D. The CDR3 bases are TGTGCCAGCAGCTTGAAGGGCTCGGGCTACAATGAGCAGTTCTTC. Translating gives CASSLKGSGYNEQFF. Based on the CDR3 plus reference TRBV5-5 and TRBJ2-1, the full variable domain is DAGVTQSPTHLIKTRGQQVTLRCSPISGHKSVSWYQQVLGQGPQFIFQYYEKEERGRGNFPDRFSARQFPNYSSELNVNALLLGDSALYLCASSLKGSGYNEQFFGPGTRLTVL.